This T cell receptor beta chain was sequenced for a study of human T cells and chemical hapten exposure. Deletions cut 6 bases from V and 2 bases from J, with 18 bases between. CDR3 length: 15 amino acids. CDR1 is DFQATT, CDR2 SNEGSKA, per germline (reference sequence). From the RACE reads, TCRdb called clonotypes with MiXCR, one entry per CDR3 protein. The sample shows about 140,000 distinct CDR3 sequences, 10% to 15% of them seen only once. Time point given: patch test 2, 6 weeks after DPC sensitization. Sample treatment: therapeutic diphenylcyclopropenone sensitization with weekly scalp DPC. This clonotype occurred a few times.

The receptor comes from a woman between 50 and 59 years old with alopecia areata. Some clones in this sample may be carry-over from other donors' samples. The sample consisted of whole blood, taken in connection with sensitization to the hapten diphenylcyclopropenone (DPC). This chain links TRBV20-1 with TRBJ2-3; possibly TRBD2 for D (6 bases). CDR3 residues: CSAVGRGRYTDTQYF. CDR3 DNA: TGCAGTGCCGTCGGCCGGGGGAGATACACAGATACGCAGTATTTT.